A single TCR beta chain is shown here with its context. It has no known antigen specificity. Within one base of it there is no much larger clone, and no base qualities were kept. For sequencing of the TCRbeta CDR3 region, genomic DNA was extracted from the sorted cells. The immunoSEQ Assay was used to sequence the TCRbeta CDR3 regions. TCRdb's version of the immuneACCESS table is confined to in-frame rearrangements and falls short of the full clone set. An unresolved V gene accounts for under half of the shortfall where checked; the remainder is of unknown origin. This sample has some 70,000 clones in its table, and about 85% of those were observed once. Around 0.63% of the sample is held by the ten biggest clonotypes. This sample is drawn from a study of OX40 agonist ivuxolimab in advanced cancers. Describing the broader study: Ivuxolimab was an agonistic, fully human IgG2 monoclonal antibody directed against OX40 (CD134), a costimulatory receptor. The monotherapy dose-escalation portion (N of about 47 patients) of the phase I ivuxolimab trial is reported in the paper. Intravenous ivuxolimab was administered to patients every 2 weeks at six dose levels: 0.01, 0.1, 0.3, 1.5, 3 and 10 mg/kg. Partial responses occurred in three dose-escalation patients: two with cutaneous melanoma and one with hepatocellular carcinoma. The point of sequencing TCRbeta in the periphery was to test whether ivuxolimab changed TCR sequence diversity and drove clonal T-cell expansion. Of the roughly 52 dose-escalation patients, hepatocellular carcinoma was present in around 20, melanoma in around 15, renal cell carcinoma in 9 and head and neck cancer in 9. A male proportion of 70% to 90% and a mean age of around 60 years, ranging from about 20 to 80, were recorded for the dose-escalation cohort. Patients were allowed to have had prior anti-PD-1, anti-PD-L1 or anti-CTLA-4 therapy, and more than 30% of the dose-escalation patients had previously received checkpoint inhibitors. The study at large found these results: The antigen specificity of the peripheral T cells that underwent clonal expansion was not determined. In the 0.1-3.0 mg/kg groups, partial responders were among the patients with the lowest normalized peripheral clonal expansion, particularly in CD8+ T cells. At doses of 0.1 to 3.0 mg/kg, clonal expansion of both CD4+ and CD8+ blood T cells was observed from baseline to week 6. On average, CD8+ T cells showed more expanded clones than CD4+ T cells after ivuxolimab. Low levels of normalized T-cell clonal expansion were also seen in some nonresponding patients.

Patients with autoimmune disease history or receiving systemic immunosuppression were excluded from the trial. Peripheral blood for TCR sequencing was drawn from every dose cohort at baseline, at cycle 4 day 1 and at cycle 7 day 1. Samples came from an open-label, multicenter, first-in-human phase I dose-escalation trial of ivuxolimab. The trial enrolled adults with locally advanced or metastatic head and neck squamous cell, hepatocellular, melanoma or renal cell carcinoma. CD4+ and CD8+ T cells were sorted separately from peripheral blood before TCR sequencing. The source was CD4+ or CD8+ T cells sorted from blood, collected in a trial of the OX40 agonist ivuxolimab. The sequence derives from an adult with an advanced solid tumor such as melanoma, head and neck, liver or kidney cancer.

The CDR3 here reads CASSPRGSYNEQFF. The nucleotide sequence reads TGTGCCAGCAGCCCCAGGGGCTCCTACAATGAGCAGTTCTTC. In this chain, TRBV7-3 is recombined with TRBJ2-1; TRBD1 is a weak D gene call, 6 bases matching. From the cysteine up to the phenylalanine, the CDR3 has a length of 14 residues. Only the CDR3 region is kept as DNA, spanning 42 bases read in frame from base 1. A distance of 8 bases separates the germline ends of V and J, which lose 5 bases and 0 bases respectively. Looking up the germline V gene yields CDR1 SGHTA and CDR2 FQGTGA.